These 17 T cell receptor beta chains came from one sample sequenced in a study of identical twins. TCRdb re-analysed the 5' RACE reads in MiXCR, keeping a single row per CDR3 protein. Of more than 650,000 distinct CDR3 sequences detected, around 6.1% appear once; the ten largest clones hold under 2%. Sequences were obtained from naive T cells sorted from blood. These receptors were collected from a man between 18 and 29 years old in good health.

This clonotype occurred a few times. V gene TRBV6-5 combines with J gene TRBJ2-3, with TRBD2 matching over 9 bases. Germline CDR1 and CDR2: MNHEY and SVGAGI. This CDR3 region has 18 residues. V was clipped by 5 bases and J by 2 bases; unmatched bases: 14. CDR3 sequence: CASSILALTSGPTDTQYF. For the CDR3, the DNA is TGTGCCAGCAGTATCCTCGCCTTGACTAGCGGACCCACAGATACGCAGTATTTT.

This clonotype was seen ten or more times. The rearrangement joins TRBV5-1 to TRBJ2-2; D unclear. This CDR3 comprises 13 residues. Germline CDR1 is SGHRS and CDR2 is YFSETQ. V lost 1 base and J 4 bases, leaving 5 bases between the germline ends. Here the CDR3 reads CASSLSITGELFF. The CDR3 DNA sequence: TGCGCCAGCAGCTTGTCGATCACCGGGGAGCTGTTTTTT.

The J gene is TRBJ1-1, the V gene TRBV7-8, with D possibly matching TRBD1 (5 bases). Germline V CDR1 and CDR2: SGHVS, FQNEAQ. The V end lost 0 bases, the J end lost 7 bases, and 27 bases lay between the germline ends. There are 19 residues in the CDR3. The CDR3 region is CASSLAGMGGGTPDGEAFF. CDR3 in DNA: TGTGCCAGCAGCTTAGCGGGTATGGGGGGTGGGACCCCGGACGGTGAAGCTTTCTTT.

This clonotype was observed at least ten times. This chain connects TRBV20-1 to TRBJ2-1; D gene uncertain. Germline V gene data show CDR1 as DFQATT and CDR2 as SNEGSKA (reference sequence). The CDR3 spans 14 residues. V lost 1 base and J lost 10, with 17 bases in between. CDR3 in amino acids: CSARGSGRPREQFF. DNA of the CDR3: TGCAGTGCTAGAGGTTCCGGACGTCCACGGGAGCAGTTCTTC.

This clonotype occurred many times. This chain joins TRBV5-1 and TRBJ1-4; 7 nucleotides agree with TRBD1. V shed 4 bases, J shed 4 bases, and the junction held 4 bases outside the gene matches. The CDR3 contains 14 residues. Per the germline V gene, CDR1 is SGHRS and CDR2 is YFSETQ. CDR3 amino acids: CASSQGQNNEKLFF. The CDR3, as DNA: TGCGCCAGCAGCCAGGGACAGAATAATGAAAAACTGTTTTTT.

This clonotype came up many times. Here the CDR3 reads CAISEGQGGEQYV. Here the CDR3 DNA reads TGTGCCATCAGTGAAGGACAGGGGGGCGAGCAGTACGTC. V and J are TRBV10-3 and TRBJ2-7; 10 bases fit TRBD1. The V gene's germline CDR1 is ENHRY and CDR2 SYGVKD. CDR3 size: 13 residues. The trim removed 3 bases at V and 6 bases at J, leaving 2 bases unmatched.

This clonotype was counted many times. The rearrangement uses TRBV28 and TRBJ1-2, with D hard to call. Germline CDR1 is MDHEN and CDR2 is SYDVKM. This CDR3 has 14 residues. V lost 2 bases to trimming and J lost 6 bases, with 13 bases between them. CDR3 nucleotides: TGTGCCAGCAGTTTAGGCGTCCCCCTTGATGGCTACACCTTC. It is translated as CASSLGVPLDGYTF.

This clonotype was picked up many times. The chain recombines TRBV20-1 with TRBJ1-4, with D maybe TRBD1 (5 bases). V gave up 5 bases and J gave up 7 bases, with 14 bases separating them. CDR3 length equals 13 residues. Germline-derived CDR1 and CDR2 are DFQATT and SNEGSKA (reference sequence). CDR3 loop: CSARLGGSEKLFF. The CDR3 DNA reads TGCAGTGCTCGCCTCGGGGGAAGTGAAAAACTGTTTTTT.

This clonotype was seen repeatedly, ten times or more. The V gene is TRBV9, the J gene TRBJ2-2, with 7 bases aligning to TRBD1. The germline CDR1 and CDR2 sequences are SGDLS and YYNGEE. The CDR3 loop spans 13 amino acids. Unmatched junction bases numbered 1, after V lost 4 bases and J lost 4 bases. As DNA, the CDR3 is TGTGCCAGCAGCAGACAGGGCACCGGGGAGCTGTTTTTT. The encoded protein is CASSRQGTGELFF.

This clonotype was seen ten or more times. This sequence joins TRBV6-5 and TRBJ2-2; 8 bases agree with TRBD2. V lost 0 bases to trimming and J lost 2 bases; unmatched junction nucleotides: 5. Looked up from germline, CDR1 is MNHEY and CDR2 is SVGAGI. The CDR3 is 17 residues long. CDR3 coding DNA: TGTGCCAGCAGTTACTCGACCACTAGCGGAAACACCGGGGAGCTGTTTTTT. Its protein is CASSYSTTSGNTGELFF.

The rearrangement links TRBV24-1 to TRBJ1-1, with TRBD1 identical over 8 bases. The CDR3 totals 13 residues. The germline V gene encodes CDR1 KGHDR and CDR2 SFDVKD. V shed 7 bases and J 1 base; nucleotides not matched to a gene: 1. For the CDR3, the DNA is TGTGCCACCAGCCAGGGGGCGAACACTGAAGCTTTCTTT. Protein sequence: CATSQGANTEAFF.

In this sample, this clonotype turned up many times. V usage is TRBV27 and J usage is TRBJ2-2; the D gene is possibly TRBD1 (5 bases). The CDR3 spans 13 residues. Germline V gives CDR1 MNHEY, CDR2 SMNVEV (reference sequence). V lost 3 bases and J lost 8, with 10 bases in between. The CDR3 DNA reads as TGTGCCAGCAGTTTCTCAGGGTGGGGGGAGCTGTTTTTT. The encoded protein is CASSFSGWGELFF.

This clonotype showed up many times. This CDR3 is CASGGGSTGELFF. The CDR3, as DNA: TGTGCCAGCGGTGGAGGGAGCACCGGGGAGCTGTTTTTT. The rearrangement links TRBV9 to TRBJ2-2; maybe TRBD2 (6 bases). The CDR3 extends over 13 amino acids. The germline V gene encodes CDR1 SGDLS and CDR2 YYNGEE. V gave up 7 bases and J gave up 4 bases, with 11 bases separating them.

V is TRBV4-1 and J is TRBJ2-1, with D uncertain. Germline V gene data show CDR1 as MGHRA and CDR2 as YSYEKL. Trimming took 4 bases from V and 0 from J, leaving 16 bases between them. The CDR3 consists of 17 residues. The DNA of the CDR3 is TGCGCCAGCAGCCGACCCCCGGAGAGGTCCTCCTACAATGAGCAGTTCTTC. Translating gives CASSRPPERSSYNEQFF.

This sequence joins TRBV7-8 and TRBJ2-2; 8 bases are a match to TRBD2. V gave up 6 bases and J gave up 3 bases; unmatched junction bases: 9. Germline V gives CDR1 SGHVS, CDR2 FQNEAQ. The CDR3 runs 16 residues. The CDR3 DNA reads TGTGCCAGCAGGAAATCCCCCGGGAGGGACACCGGGGAGCTGTTTTTT. Translating it yields CASRKSPGRDTGELFF. Full variable domain (missing parts from reference TRBV7-8 and TRBJ2-2): GAGVSQSPRYKVAKRGQDVALRCDPISGHVSLFWYQQALGQGPEFLTYFQNEAQLDKSGLPSDRFFAERPEGSVSTLKIQRTQQEDSAVYLCASRKSPGRDTGELFFGEGSRLTVL.

DNA of the CDR3: TGCGCCAGCAGCCGCGGGGGGTCGGATATGAACAATCAGCCCCAGCATTTT. Translated, it gives CASSRGGSDMNNQPQHF. V gene TRBV5-1 combines with J gene TRBJ1-5, with D perhaps matching TRBD1 (5 bases). Looked up from germline, CDR1 is SGHRS and CDR2 is YFSETQ. The CDR3 length is 17 residues. Trimming took off 4 bases at V and 3 bases at J, with 20 bases between the two ends.

The chain carries TRBV11-2 and TRBJ2-1; D is possibly TRBD1 or TRBD2 (7 bases each). The CDR3 has 17 residues. The V and J ends lost 0 bases and 3 bases respectively, with 15 bases between them. Per germline, CDR1 SGHAT and CDR2 FQNNGV. This CDR3 is CASSLDAGGVFYNEQFF. The DNA of the CDR3 is TGTGCCAGCAGCTTAGATGCAGGGGGGGTGTTCTACAATGAGCAGTTCTTC. Based on the CDR3 plus reference TRBV11-2 and TRBJ2-1, the full variable domain is EAGVAQSPRYKIIEKRQSVAFWCNPISGHATLYWYQQILGQGPKLLIQFQNNGVVDDSQLPKDRFSAERLKGVDSTLKIQPAKLEDSAVYLCASSLDAGGVFYNEQFFGPGTRLTVL.